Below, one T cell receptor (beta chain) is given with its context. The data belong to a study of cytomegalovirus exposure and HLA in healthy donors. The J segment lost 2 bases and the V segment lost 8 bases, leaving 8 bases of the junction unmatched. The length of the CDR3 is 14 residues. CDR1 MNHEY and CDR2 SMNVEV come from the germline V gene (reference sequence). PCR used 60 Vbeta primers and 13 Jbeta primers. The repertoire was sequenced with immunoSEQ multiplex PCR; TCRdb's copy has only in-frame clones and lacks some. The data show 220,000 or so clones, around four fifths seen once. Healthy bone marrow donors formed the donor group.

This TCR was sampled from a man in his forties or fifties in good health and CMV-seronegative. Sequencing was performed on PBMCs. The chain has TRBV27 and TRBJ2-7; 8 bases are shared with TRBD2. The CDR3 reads CASASGGFPYEQYF. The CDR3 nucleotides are TGTGCCAGCGCTTCGGGGGGGTTCCCCTACGAGCAGTACTTC.